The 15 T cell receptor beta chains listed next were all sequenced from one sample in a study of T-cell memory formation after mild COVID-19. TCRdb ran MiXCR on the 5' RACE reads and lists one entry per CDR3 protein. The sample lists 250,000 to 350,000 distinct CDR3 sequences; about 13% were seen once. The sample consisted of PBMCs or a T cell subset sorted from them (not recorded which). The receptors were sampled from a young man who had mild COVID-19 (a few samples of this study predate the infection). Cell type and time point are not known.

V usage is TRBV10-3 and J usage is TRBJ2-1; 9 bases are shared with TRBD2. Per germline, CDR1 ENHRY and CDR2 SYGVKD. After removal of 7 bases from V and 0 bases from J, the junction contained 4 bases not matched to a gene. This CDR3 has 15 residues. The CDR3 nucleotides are TGTGCCATCAACGCGGGGGGGAGCTCCTACAATGAGCAGTTCTTC. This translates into CAINAGGSSYNEQFF.

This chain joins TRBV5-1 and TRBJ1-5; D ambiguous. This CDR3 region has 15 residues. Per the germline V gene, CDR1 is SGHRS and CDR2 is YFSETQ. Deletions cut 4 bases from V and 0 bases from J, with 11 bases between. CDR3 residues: CASSPSLGSNQPQHF. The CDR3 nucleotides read TGCGCCAGCAGCCCCTCCCTCGGTAGCAATCAGCCCCAGCATTTT. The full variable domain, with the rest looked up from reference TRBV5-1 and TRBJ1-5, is KAGVTQTPRYLIKTRGQQVTLSCSPISGHRSVSWYQQTPGQGLQFLFEYFSETQRNKGNFPGRFSGRQFSNSRSEMNVSTLELGDSALYLCASSPSLGSNQPQHFGDGTRLSIL.

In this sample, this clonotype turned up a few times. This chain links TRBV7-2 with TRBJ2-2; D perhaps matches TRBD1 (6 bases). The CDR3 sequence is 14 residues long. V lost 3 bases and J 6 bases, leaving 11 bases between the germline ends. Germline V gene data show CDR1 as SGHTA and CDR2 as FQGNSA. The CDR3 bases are TGTGCCAGCAGCTTCGGGTGGGGGCCCGGGGAGCTGTTTTTT. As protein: CASSFGWGPGELFF. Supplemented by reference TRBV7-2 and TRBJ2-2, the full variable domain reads GAGVSQSPSNKVTEKGKDVELRCDPISGHTALYWYRQSLGQGLEFLIYFQGNSAPDKSGLPSDRFSAERTGGSVSTLTIQRTQQEDSAVYLCASSFGWGPGELFFGEGSRLTVL.

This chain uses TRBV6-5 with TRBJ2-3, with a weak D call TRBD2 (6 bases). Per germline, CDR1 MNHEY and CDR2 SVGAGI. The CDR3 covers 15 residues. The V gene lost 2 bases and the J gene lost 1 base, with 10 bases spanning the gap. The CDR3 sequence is CASSYLQRGTDTQYF. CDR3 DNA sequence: TGTGCCAGCAGTTACCTTCAGCGGGGCACAGATACGCAGTATTTT.

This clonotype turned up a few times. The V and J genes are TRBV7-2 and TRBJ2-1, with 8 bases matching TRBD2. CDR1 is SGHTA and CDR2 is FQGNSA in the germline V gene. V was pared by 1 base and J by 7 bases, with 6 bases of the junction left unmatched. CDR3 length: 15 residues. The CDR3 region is CASSLVSGARNEQFF. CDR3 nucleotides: TGTGCCAGCAGCTTAGTTAGCGGGGCTAGGAATGAGCAGTTCTTC.

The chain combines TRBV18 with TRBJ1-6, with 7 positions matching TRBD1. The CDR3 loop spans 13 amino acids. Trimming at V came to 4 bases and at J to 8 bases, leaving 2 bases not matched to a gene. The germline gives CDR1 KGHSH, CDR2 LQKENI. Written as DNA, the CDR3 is TGTGCCAGCTCACATGACAGGGATTCACCCCTCCACTTT. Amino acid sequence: CASSHDRDSPLHF. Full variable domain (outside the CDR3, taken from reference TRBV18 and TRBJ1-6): NAGVMQNPRHLVRRRGQEARLRCSPMKGHSHVYWYRQLPEEGLKFMVYLQKENIIDESGMPKERFSAEFPKEGPSILRIQQVVRGDSAAYFCASSHDRDSPLHFGNGTRLTVT.

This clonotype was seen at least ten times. The chain's CDR3 is CAIRDKQETQYF. In DNA, the CDR3 is TGTGCCATCAGGGACAAACAAGAGACCCAGTACTTC. V gene TRBV10-3 combines with J gene TRBJ2-5, with a tentative D call TRBD1 (5 bases). CDR1 and CDR2 from the germline V gene are ENHRY and SYGVKD. Trimming took 6 bases from V and 2 from J, leaving 7 bases between them. This CDR3 region has 12 residues.

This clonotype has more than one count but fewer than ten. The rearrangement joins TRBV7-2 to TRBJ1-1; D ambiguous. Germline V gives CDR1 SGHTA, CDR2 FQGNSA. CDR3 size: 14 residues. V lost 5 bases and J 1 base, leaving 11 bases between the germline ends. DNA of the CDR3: TGTGCCAGCAGCCCGGCCCTATGGAACACTGAAGCTTTCTTT. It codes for CASSPALWNTEAFF.

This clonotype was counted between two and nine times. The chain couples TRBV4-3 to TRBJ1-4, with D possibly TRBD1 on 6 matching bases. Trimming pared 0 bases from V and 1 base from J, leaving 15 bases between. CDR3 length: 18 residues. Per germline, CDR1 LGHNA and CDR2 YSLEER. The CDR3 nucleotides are TGCGCCAGCAGCCAAGAATTTGAAGGGGGGGTAACTAATGAAAAACTGTTTTTT. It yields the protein CASSQEFEGGVTNEKLFF.

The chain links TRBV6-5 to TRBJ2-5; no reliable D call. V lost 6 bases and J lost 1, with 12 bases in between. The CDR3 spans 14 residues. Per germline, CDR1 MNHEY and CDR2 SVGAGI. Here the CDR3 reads CASSLSGVQETQYF. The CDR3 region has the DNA TGTGCCAGCAGCTTGAGTGGGGTCCAAGAGACCCAGTACTTC.

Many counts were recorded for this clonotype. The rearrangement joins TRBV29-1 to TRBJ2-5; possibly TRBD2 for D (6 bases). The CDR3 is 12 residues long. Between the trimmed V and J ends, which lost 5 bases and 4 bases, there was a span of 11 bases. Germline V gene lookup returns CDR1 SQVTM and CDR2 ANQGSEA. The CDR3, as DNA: TGCAGCGTTTCAAGTAGCGGAGAGACCCAGTACTTC. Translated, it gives CSVSSSGETQYF.

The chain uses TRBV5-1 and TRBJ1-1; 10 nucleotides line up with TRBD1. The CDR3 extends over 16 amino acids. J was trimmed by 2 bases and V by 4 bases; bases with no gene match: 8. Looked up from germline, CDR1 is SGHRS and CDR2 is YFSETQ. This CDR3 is CASSRLGTGDNTEAFF. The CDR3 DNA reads TGCGCCAGCAGCCGACTTGGGACAGGGGATAACACTGAAGCTTTCTTT.

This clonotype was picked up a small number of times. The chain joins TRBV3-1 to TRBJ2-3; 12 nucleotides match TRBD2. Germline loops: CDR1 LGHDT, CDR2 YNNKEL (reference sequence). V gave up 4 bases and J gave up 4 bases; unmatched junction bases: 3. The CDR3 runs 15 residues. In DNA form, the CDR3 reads TGTGCCAGCAGCCGACTAGCGGGGGAGTCAGATACGCAGTATTTT. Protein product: CASSRLAGESDTQYF.

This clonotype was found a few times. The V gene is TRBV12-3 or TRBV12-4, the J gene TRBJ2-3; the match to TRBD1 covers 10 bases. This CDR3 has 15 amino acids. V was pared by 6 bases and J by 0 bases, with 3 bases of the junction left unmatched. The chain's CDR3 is CASRTGGLSTDTQYF. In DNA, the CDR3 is TGTGCCAGCAGGACAGGGGGCCTTAGCACAGATACGCAGTATTTT.

As DNA, the CDR3 is TGTGCCAGCAACGGAGCGTCTGGGGCCAACGTCCTGACTTTC. Its protein is CASNGASGANVLTF. The rearrangement joins TRBV6-5 to TRBJ2-6, with no clear D. V lost 7 bases to trimming and J lost 1 base, with 8 bases between them. Germline loops: CDR1 MNHEY, CDR2 SVGAGI. CDR3 length equals 14 residues.